This T cell receptor (beta chain) was retrieved from a study of chronic HIV infection and antiretroviral therapy. Each CDR3 protein is one row after TCRdb ran MiXCR on the 5' RACE reads. The data contain roughly 39,000 distinct CDR3 sequences, roughly 8.8% of them singletons. This clonotype has a count of ten or more. Germline V gives CDR1 MDHEN, CDR2 SYDVKM. This CDR3 contains 14 residues. With 4 bases removed from V and 2 bases from J, the gap between germline ends came to 12 bases. The source material was peripheral blood. This TCR derives from an adult who had HIV and had not received antiretroviral therapy, or was an uninfected healthy control (not recorded which). This chain uses TRBV28 with TRBJ2-7, with a weak D call TRBD1 (5 bases). For the CDR3, the DNA is TGTGCCAGCAGTTACATGACAGCTCCCTACGAGCAGTACTTC. This gives the protein CASSYMTAPYEQYF.